These 10 T cell receptor beta chains were all obtained from the same sample, sequenced in a study of T cells in Graves' hyperthyroidism and ophthalmopathy (dated by TCRdb to 2018 to 2020). The library was obtained by multiplex PCR. The sequencer listed for this sample is Illumina HiSeq 2000. The TCR beta CDR3 regions were amplified from the RNA transcripts. A first-round RT-PCR of the TCR CDR3 used the HTBI primer set with the Qiagen OneStep RT-PCR kit. TCRdb took the public reads, trimmed them with fastp at Q25, ran MiXCR for clone calling and kept in-frame beta chains. CDR3 protein sequences are deduplicated, and each keeps its most common genes and DNA. This sample comprises over 500,000 distinct CDR3 sequences, roughly 16% of them detected only once. 29% of the sample rests with the top ten. Sequenced: blood. The receptors were gathered from a woman between 25 and 40 years old with Graves' ophthalmopathy.

This clonotype was recorded once. A much larger clone lies a single base off, so this may be a read error. The chain links TRBV2 to TRBJ2-5; 8 nucleotides match TRBD2. There are 12 residues in the CDR3. Germline assignment: CDR1 SNHLY and CDR2 FYNNEI. Here the CDR3 reads CATGSGTETKYF. In DNA, the CDR3 is TGTGCCACCGGTAGCGGGACCGAGACCAAGTACTTC.

This clonotype was detected many times. V usage is TRBV18 and J usage is TRBJ2-1, with TRBD1 as a possible D gene (6 bases). This CDR3 is 15 amino acids long. Per the germline V gene, CDR1 is KGHSH and CDR2 is LQKENI. V was shortened by 5 bases and J by 4 bases, with 15 bases between the two germline ends. DNA of the CDR3: TGTGCCAGCTCAGAGACAGGAGGTATTTACAATGAGCAGTTCTTC. Translation gives CASSETGGIYNEQFF.

By share, this clonotype ranks as medium-sized. The V and J genes are TRBV7-6 and TRBJ1-1; D might be TRBD1 (6 bases). Per the germline V gene, CDR1 is SGHVS and CDR2 is FNYEAQ. The CDR3 covers 15 residues. Trimming shortened V by 5 bases and J by 4 bases, and 17 bases separated the two germline ends. The CDR3 DNA reads as TGTGCCAGCAGCCCCAGGTGGGGGCCGGGCACTGAAGCTTTCTTT. Its translation: CASSPRWGPGTEAFF.

In this sample, this clonotype turned up many times. This rearrangement joins TRBV28 to TRBJ2-5; D tentatively reads TRBD1 or TRBD2 (6 bases each). This CDR3 spans 15 amino acids. CDR1 and CDR2 from the germline V gene are MDHEN and SYDVKM. The V gene lost 6 bases and the J gene lost 5 bases, with 19 bases spanning the gap. CDR3 protein: CASSQGRGRMETQYF. The CDR3 bases are TGTGCCAGCAGCCAAGGCCGGGGGCGAATGGAGACCCAGTACTTC.

The genes are TRBV14 and TRBJ2-2; D gene ambiguous. The CDR3 contains 13 residues. V was clipped by 3 bases and J by 7 bases, with 9 bases between them. Germline assignment: CDR1 SGHDN and CDR2 FVKESK. CDR3 nucleotides: TGTGCCAGCAGCCAGAAGGTGGGCGGGGAGCTGTTTTTT. It yields the protein CASSQKVGGELFF.

This clonotype came up a few times. The V call is TRBV7-9, the J call TRBJ2-7; 8 nucleotides match TRBD1. The CDR3 is 14 amino acids. With V trimmed by 3 bases and J by 6 bases, 7 bases remained unmatched. Germline CDR1 reads SEHNR; CDR2 reads FQNEAQ (reference sequence). In DNA form, the CDR3 reads TGTGCCAGCAGCTTGGGCCAGGGGGCGCCCGAGCAGTACTTC. This translates into CASSLGQGAPEQYF.

V gene TRBV9 combines with J gene TRBJ1-4, with a weak D call TRBD1 (5 bases). The ends were cut back, 0 bases at V and 5 bases at J, with 11 bases in the middle. Germline assignment: CDR1 SGDLS and CDR2 YYNGEE. This CDR3 has 15 amino acids. The CDR3 sequence: CASSVAQGGNEKLFF. In DNA, the CDR3 is TGTGCCAGCAGCGTAGCTCAGGGCGGCAATGAAAAACTGTTTTTT.

The sample holds a few counts of this clonotype. This chain uses TRBV6-1 with TRBJ2-7; 7 bases agree with TRBD1. This CDR3 spans 14 amino acids. CDR1 and CDR2 from the germline V gene are MNHNS and SASEGT. The trim removed 5 bases at V and 2 bases at J, leaving 6 bases unmatched. The CDR3, as DNA: TGTGCCAGCAGTAACACCGGGACAGCCTACGAGCAGTACTTC. This gives the protein CASSNTGTAYEQYF.

This clonotype has more than one count but fewer than ten. The J gene is TRBJ1-5, the V gene TRBV4-3; no clear D gene. Germline V gives CDR1 LGHNA, CDR2 YSLEER. V was pared by 8 bases and J by 4 bases, with 9 bases between. The length of the CDR3 is 12 residues. In nucleotides, the CDR3 is TGCGCCAGCGGGTTTAGAAATCAGCCCCAGCATTTT. Protein: CASGFRNQPQHF.

This clonotype was recorded many times. The V gene is TRBV27, the J gene TRBJ2-5; 13 bases fit TRBD2. J was trimmed by 2 bases and V by 5 bases; bases with no gene match: 5. The germline CDR1 and CDR2 sequences are MNHEY and SMNVEV (reference sequence). The CDR3 runs 16 residues. CDR3 amino acids: CASSQGLAGYQETQYF. The CDR3 DNA reads as TGTGCCAGCAGTCAGGGACTAGCGGGATATCAAGAGACCCAGTACTTC.